The rows below give T cell receptor beta chains drawn from one sample of a study of cytomegalovirus exposure and HLA in healthy donors. TCRdb's copy holds only in-frame clones and misses some; the assay was immunoSEQ multiplex PCR. Of about 130,000 clones listed, under 90% are singletons. Sequencing was done on a sample of PBMCs. The receptors come from a woman aged 18-29 years in good health and CMV-seronegative. CDR3s include the opening cysteine and the closing phenylalanine or tryptophan. The order of the fields is J gene, V gene, D gene, clone size, CDR3 DNA, CDR3 protein. The D gene is left open where the match is weak. A clone size is listed for some rows: how often the clone was seen (once, few, many), or a class if it is expanded.

TRBJ2-7 | TRBV5-1 | TRBD2 | - | TGCGCCAGCAGCTTGGATCCCGGGACTAGCTTCTACGAGCAGTACTTC | CASSLDPGTSFYEQYF
TRBJ1-3 | TRBV19 | - | - | TGTGCCAGTAGTGCTCTCCGTCGGTCGCGGGCGGGAAACACCATATATTTT | CASSALRRSRAGNTIYF
TRBJ1-2 | TRBV30 | - | - | TGTGCCTGGGTCGGGGTCTATGGCTACACCTTC | CAWVGVYGYTF
TRBJ2-7 | TRBV11-3 | - | - | TGTGCCAGCAGCTTAGTACAGGCCGGGGAGCAGTACTTC | CASSLVQAGEQYF
TRBJ2-7 | TRBV23-1 | - | once | TGCGCCAGCAGTCAATATCCGGGACACCCGTCCGACGAGCAGTACTTC | CASSQYPGHPSDEQYF
TRBJ1-3 | TRBV11-2 | TRBD1 | - | TGTGCCAGCGCCACAGGGGTTGGAAACACCATATATTTT | CASATGVGNTIYF
TRBJ2-1 | TRBV29-1 | TRBD2 | - | TGCAGCGTTGAAGGAGGGGACTACCAGTACAATGAGCAGTTCTTC | CSVEGGDYQYNEQFF
TRBJ2-5 | TRBV5-1 | TRBD2 | few | TGCGCCAGCAGCCCAGGGACTACCATAGAGACCCAGTACTTC | CASSPGTTIETQYF
TRBJ2-1 | TRBV7-9 | TRBD2 | - | TGTGCCAGCAGGCGGGAGACACCCTACAATGAGCAGTTCTTC | CASRRETPYNEQFF
TRBJ2-2 | TRBV9 | TRBD2 | - | TGTGCCAGCAGCGTAGCTACCCCGGGACTAGCGGGACGGACCGGGGAGCTGTTTTTT | CASSVATPGLAGRTGELFF
TRBJ1-2 | TRBV19 | TRBD1 | - | TGTGCCAGTAACACGGGGGACAGGAACTATGGCTACACCTTC | CASNTGDRNYGYTF
TRBJ2-7 | TRBV30 | - | - | TGTGCCTGGACTACAGGGTCAACAAACTACGAGCAGTACTTC | CAWTTGSTNYEQYF
TRBJ2-7 | TRBV4-2 | - | - | TGTGCCAGCAGCCAAGAAACGGGAGCATCCTACGAGCAGTACTTC | CASSQETGASYEQYF
TRBJ2-7 | TRBV9 | - | - | TGTGCCAGCAGCGTAGGCGCGGGCAGGTCCTACGAGCAGTACTTC | CASSVGAGRSYEQYF
TRBJ1-1 | TRBV19 | - | - | TGTGCCAGTAGCTCAGGGACAACGAACACTGAAGCTTTCTTT | CASSSGTTNTEAFF
TRBJ2-3 | TRBV7-9 | TRBD2 | - | TGTGCCAGCAGCGAAAAGACTAGCATTGGGCAGTATTTT | CASSEKTSIGQYF
TRBJ1-5 | TRBV5-1 | - | - | TGCGCCAGCAGCTTCACCCCGGGGAAACAGCCCCAGCATTTT | CASSFTPGKQPQHF